Sequencing of this TCR beta chain was carried out in a study of blood T cell repertoires in COVID-19. Study-wide background: The samples span acute and convalescent COVID-19 from the United States, Italy and Spain. The cDNA or gDNA used as material had been derived from T cells, B-cell-depleted T cells, or PBMCs.

In the study's own analysis: Amplification from reference gene primers served as the basis for estimated nucleated cell counts. Data came from immunoSEQ multiplex PCR; TCRdb stores just in-frame clones and leaves some out. V and J calls and clone size are copied from that table; D and trimming were computed from the DNA. The data contain 100,000 to 150,000 clones, around 87% of them singletons. Germline CDR1 LNHDA, CDR2 SQIVND (reference sequence). Trimming left V 3 bases short and J 5 bases short, with 14 bases between. This CDR3 contains 15 residues. The sequencing input was peripheral blood. This clonotype originated in a woman aged 70 to 79 with acute or convalescent COVID-19. The chain couples TRBV19 to TRBJ1-5; D uncertain. The CDR3 nucleotides are TGTGCCAGTAGTATTCAGGCGATGGGCGATCAGCCCCAGCATTTT. The encoded protein is CASSIQAMGDQPQHF.